The 12 T cell receptor beta chains below all came from one sample that was sequenced in a study of radiotherapy plus CTLA-4 blockade in lung cancer. The method was immunoSEQ multiplex PCR; TCRdb's version includes in-frame clones alone and lacks a portion of them. The sample records tens of thousands of clones, about 72% being singletons. Here the sequenced sample was peripheral blood, taken from a patient treated with radiotherapy plus ipilimumab. The receptors stem from a human donor with non-small cell lung cancer whose response to radiotherapy plus ipilimumab could not be evaluated.

The chain couples TRBV27 to TRBJ1-1; 7 bases fit TRBD1. Germline loops: CDR1 MNHEY, CDR2 SMNVEV (reference sequence). This CDR3 region has 15 residues. Germline trimming cut 1 base from V and 1 base from J; bases unmatched to any gene: 3. CDR3 in amino acids: CASSLLGTANTEAFF. The CDR3 bases are TGTGCCAGCAGTTTATTAGGGACAGCGAACACTGAAGCTTTCTTT.

This clone was observed a few times. The CDR3 coding sequence is TGTGCCAGCGGATGGCAGGGGGGCCACGAGCAGTACTTC. Translation: CASGWQGGHEQYF. The gene calls are TRBV5-6 and TRBJ2-7; D is possibly TRBD1 (7 bases). V lost 7 bases and J lost 5, with 16 bases in between. The germline V gene encodes CDR1 SGHDT and CDR2 YYEEEE. The CDR3 runs to 13 residues.

The rearrangement joins TRBV9 to TRBJ2-3; D is ambiguous. The ends were cut back, 0 bases at V and 1 base at J, with 15 bases in the middle. Germline CDR1 reads SGDLS; CDR2 reads YYNGEE. The CDR3 is 17 residues long. The DNA for the CDR3 is TGTGCCAGCAGCGTAGATGCGAGCCAAATCGGCACAGATACGCAGTATTTT. This sequence encodes CASSVDASQIGTDTQYF. The variable domain in full, with the rest retrieved from reference TRBV9 and TRBJ2-3, is DSGVTQTPKHLITATGQRVTLRCSPRSGDLSVYWYQQSLDQGLQFLIQYYNGEERAKGNILERFSAQQFPDLHSELNLSSLELGDSALYFCASSVDASQIGTDTQYFGPGTRLTVL.

This clone was detected once. The rearrangement joins TRBV19 to TRBJ2-7; D possibly corresponds to TRBD1 (6 bases). This CDR3 region has 15 residues. V was cut by 4 bases and J by 2 bases, with 15 bases left in between. Germline CDR1 LNHDA, CDR2 SQIVND (reference sequence). The CDR3 bases are TGTGCCAGTAGTAGAACAGGGCGTGGAGCCTACGAGCAGTACTTC. This encodes CASSRTGRGAYEQYF. The full variable domain, its missing parts supplied by reference TRBV19 and TRBJ2-7, is DGGITQSPKYLFRKEGQNVTLSCEQNLNHDAMYWYRQDPGQGLRLIYYSQIVNDFQKGDIAEGYSVSREKKESFPLTVTSAQKNPTAFYLCASSRTGRGAYEQYFGPGTRLTVT.

This clone appeared a few times. The rearrangement uses TRBV10-3 and TRBJ1-2, with D possibly being TRBD1 (6 bases). Trimming removed 10 bases from V and 3 bases from J, with 12 bases in between. This CDR3 has 12 residues. Germline CDR1 ENHRY, CDR2 SYGVKD. The DNA for the CDR3 is TGTGCCACAAGGGAGGGGGACTATGGCTACACCTTC. Translating it yields CATREGDYGYTF.

V is TRBV11-2 and J is TRBJ2-5; unclear D gene. The CDR3 consists of 12 residues. Trimming shortened V by 2 bases and J by 4 bases, and 5 bases separated the two germline ends. Germline V gene data show CDR1 as SGHAT and CDR2 as FQNNGV. Written as DNA, the CDR3 is TGTGCCAGCAGCTTAATCGGAGAGACCCAGTACTTC. It specifies CASSLIGETQYF. The whole variable domain, filled in from reference TRBV11-2 and TRBJ2-5, reads EAGVAQSPRYKIIEKRQSVAFWCNPISGHATLYWYQQILGQGPKLLIQFQNNGVVDDSQLPKDRFSAERLKGVDSTLKIQPAKLEDSAVYLCASSLIGETQYFGPGTRLLVL.

This chain uses TRBV19 with TRBJ1-5; 7 nucleotides agree with TRBD1. The CDR3 is 16 residues long. The germline V gene encodes CDR1 LNHDA and CDR2 SQIVND (reference sequence). V lost 4 bases to trimming and J lost 1 base; unmatched junction nucleotides: 7. The CDR3 DNA sequence: TGTGCCAGTAGTAATTCAGGGGGAAGCAGCAATCAGCCCCAGCATTTT. Amino acid sequence: CASSNSGGSSNQPQHF.

This chain joins TRBV7-3 and TRBJ2-1, with 15 bases lining up with TRBD2. This CDR3 has 19 amino acids. Trimming took 1 base from V and 2 from J; bases not matched to a gene: 6. Germline-derived CDR1 and CDR2 are SGHTA and FQGTGA. The CDR3 protein is CASSLKAGLAGGTYNEQFF. The CDR3, as DNA: TGTGCCAGCAGCTTAAAAGCGGGACTAGCGGGGGGCACCTACAATGAGCAGTTCTTC.

The chain links TRBV9 to TRBJ1-2, with D unclear. The CDR3 has 16 amino acids. V was trimmed by 0 bases and J by 0 bases, leaving 12 bases between them. Germline V gene data show CDR1 as SGDLS and CDR2 as YYNGEE. For the CDR3, the DNA is TGTGCCAGCAGCGTAGCTCCCGCAGGATCTAACTATGGCTACACCTTC. Encoded protein: CASSVAPAGSNYGYTF.

This clone was counted between two and nine times. This sequence joins TRBV7-2 and TRBJ2-7, with D possibly matching TRBD2 (5 bases). Deletions cut 1 base from V and 3 bases from J, with 13 bases between. The CDR3 is 15 residues long. Germline V gene sequence: CDR1 SGHTA, CDR2 FQGNSA. The CDR3 loop is CASSLESGKDYEQYF. DNA of the CDR3: TGTGCCAGCAGCTTAGAGTCGGGGAAAGACTACGAGCAGTACTTC. Looking up the rest from reference TRBV7-2 and TRBJ2-7 gives the full variable domain: GAGVSQSPSNKVTEKGKDVELRCDPISGHTALYWYRQSLGQGLEFLIYFQGNSAPDKSGLPSDRFSAERTGGSVSTLTIQRTQQEDSAVYLCASSLESGKDYEQYFGPGTRLTVT.

The chain has TRBV28 and TRBJ1-1, with 10 bases that match TRBD1. The CDR3 runs to 20 residues. The trim removed 3 bases at V and 6 bases at J, leaving 22 bases unmatched. CDR1 is MDHEN, CDR2 SYDVKM, per germline. The chain's CDR3 is CASSLGPGQGRGIAGSEAFF. The CDR3 DNA sequence: TGTGCCAGCAGTTTGGGTCCGGGACAGGGGCGCGGTATAGCTGGCTCTGAAGCTTTCTTT.

The CDR3 DNA sequence: TGTGCCAGCATGACTAGCGGGAGAAGCTACGAGCAGTACTTC. Translation: CASMTSGRSYEQYF. This chain links TRBV28 with TRBJ2-5, with TRBD2 matching 12 bases. The J call may be incorrect, as the DNA end agrees better with TRBJ2-7. The CDR3 totals 14 residues. Germline CDR1 MDHEN, CDR2 SYDVKM.